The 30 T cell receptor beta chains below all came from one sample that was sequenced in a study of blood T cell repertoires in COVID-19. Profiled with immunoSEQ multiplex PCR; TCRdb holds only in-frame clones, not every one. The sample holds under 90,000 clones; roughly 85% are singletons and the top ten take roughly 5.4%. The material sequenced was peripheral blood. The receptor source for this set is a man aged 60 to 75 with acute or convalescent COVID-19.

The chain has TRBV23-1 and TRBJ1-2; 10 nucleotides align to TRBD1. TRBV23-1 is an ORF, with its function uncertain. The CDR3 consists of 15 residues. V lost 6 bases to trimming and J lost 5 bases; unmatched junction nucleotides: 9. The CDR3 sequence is CASRDRGRPTYGYTF. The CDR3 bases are TGCGCCAGCAGAGACAGGGGGCGACCAACTTATGGCTACACCTTC.

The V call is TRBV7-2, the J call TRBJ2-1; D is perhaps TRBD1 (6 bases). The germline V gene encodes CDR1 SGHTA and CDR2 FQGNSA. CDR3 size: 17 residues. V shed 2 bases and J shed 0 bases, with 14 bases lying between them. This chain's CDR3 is CASSLRLMGASYNEQFF. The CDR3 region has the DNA TGTGCCAGCAGCTTAAGATTGATGGGGGCCTCCTACAATGAGCAGTTCTTC.

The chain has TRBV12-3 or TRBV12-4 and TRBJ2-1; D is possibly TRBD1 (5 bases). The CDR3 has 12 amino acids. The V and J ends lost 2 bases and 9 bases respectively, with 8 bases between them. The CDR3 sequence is CASSLRGLEQFF. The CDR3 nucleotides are TGTGCCAGCAGTTTAAGGGGTCTTGAGCAGTTCTTC.

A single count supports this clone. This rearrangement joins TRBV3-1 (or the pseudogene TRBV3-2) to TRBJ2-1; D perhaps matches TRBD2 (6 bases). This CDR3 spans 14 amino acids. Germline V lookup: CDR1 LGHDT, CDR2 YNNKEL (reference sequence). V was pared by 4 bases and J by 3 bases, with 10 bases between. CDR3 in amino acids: CASSRGVYYNEQFF. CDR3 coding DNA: TGTGCCAGCAGCCGGGGGGTTTACTACAATGAGCAGTTCTTC.

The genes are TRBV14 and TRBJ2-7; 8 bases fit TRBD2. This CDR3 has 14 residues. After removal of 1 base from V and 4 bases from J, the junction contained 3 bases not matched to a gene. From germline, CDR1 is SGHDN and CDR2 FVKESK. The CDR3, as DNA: TGTGCCAGCAGCCAAGGGCGGGGGGTTTACGAGCAGTACTTC. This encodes CASSQGRGVYEQYF.

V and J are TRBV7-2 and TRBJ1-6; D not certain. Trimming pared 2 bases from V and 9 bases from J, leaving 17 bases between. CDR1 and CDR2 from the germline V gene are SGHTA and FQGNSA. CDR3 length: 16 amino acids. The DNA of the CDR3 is TGTGCCAGCAGCTTATCAGTTGGGTCCCGCGGTTCACCCCTCCACTTT. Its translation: CASSLSVGSRGSPLHF.

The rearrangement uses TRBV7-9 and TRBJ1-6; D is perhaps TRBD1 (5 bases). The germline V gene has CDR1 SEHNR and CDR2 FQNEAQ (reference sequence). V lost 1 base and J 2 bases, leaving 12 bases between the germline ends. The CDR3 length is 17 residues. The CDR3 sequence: CASSLGTPATYNSPLHF. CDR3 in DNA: TGTGCCAGCAGCTTAGGGACACCGGCGACCTATAATTCACCCCTCCACTTT.

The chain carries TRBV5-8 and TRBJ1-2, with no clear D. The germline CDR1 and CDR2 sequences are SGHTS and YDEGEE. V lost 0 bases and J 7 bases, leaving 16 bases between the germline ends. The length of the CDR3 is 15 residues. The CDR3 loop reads CASSLDASSGPGYTF. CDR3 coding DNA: TGTGCCAGCAGCTTGGACGCCAGCAGCGGTCCTGGCTACACCTTC. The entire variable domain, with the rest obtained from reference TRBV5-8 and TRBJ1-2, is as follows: EAGVTQSPTHLIKTRGQQATLRCSPISGHTSVYWYQQALGLGLQFLLWYDEGEERNRGNFPPRFSGRQFPNYSSELNVNALELEDSALYLCASSLDASSGPGYTFGSGTRLTVV.

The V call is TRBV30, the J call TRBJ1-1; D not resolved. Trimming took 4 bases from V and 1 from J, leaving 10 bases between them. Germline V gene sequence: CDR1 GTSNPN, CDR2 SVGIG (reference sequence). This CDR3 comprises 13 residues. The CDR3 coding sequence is TGTGCCTGGAAGGGAGCGGGGAACACTGAAGCTTTCTTT. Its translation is CAWKGAGNTEAFF.

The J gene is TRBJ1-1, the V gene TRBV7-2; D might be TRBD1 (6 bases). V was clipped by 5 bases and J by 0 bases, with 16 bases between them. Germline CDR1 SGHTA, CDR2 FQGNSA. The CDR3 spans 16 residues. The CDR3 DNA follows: TGTGCCAGCAGCCCCCCGGGGGGGGGCGTGAACACTGAAGCTTTCTTT. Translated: CASSPPGGGVNTEAFF.

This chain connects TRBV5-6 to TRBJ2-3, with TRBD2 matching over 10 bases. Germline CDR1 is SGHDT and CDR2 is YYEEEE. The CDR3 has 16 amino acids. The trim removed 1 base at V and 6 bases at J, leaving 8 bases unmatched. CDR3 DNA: TGTGCCAGCAGCTTGAAGGTAGCGGGGGGTGACGATACGCAGTATTTT. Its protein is CASSLKVAGGDDTQYF.

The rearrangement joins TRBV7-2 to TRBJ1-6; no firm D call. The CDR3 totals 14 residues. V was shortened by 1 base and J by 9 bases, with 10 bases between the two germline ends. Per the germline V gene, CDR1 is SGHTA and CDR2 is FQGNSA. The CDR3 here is CASSLVGTVSPLHF. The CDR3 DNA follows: TGTGCCAGCAGCTTAGTAGGTACAGTTTCACCCCTCCACTTT.

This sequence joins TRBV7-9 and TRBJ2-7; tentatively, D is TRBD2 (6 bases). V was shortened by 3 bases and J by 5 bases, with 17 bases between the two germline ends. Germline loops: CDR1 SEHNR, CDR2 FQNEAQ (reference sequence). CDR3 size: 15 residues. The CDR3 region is CASSFVQGLKDEQYF. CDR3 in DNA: TGTGCCAGCAGCTTTGTTCAGGGACTTAAGGACGAGCAGTACTTC.

The CDR3 here is CASSYSLGGTEAFF. DNA of the CDR3: TGTGCCAGCAGTTACTCTTTGGGGGGCACTGAAGCTTTCTTT. The chain couples TRBV6-6 to TRBJ1-1, with D perhaps TRBD1 (5 bases). Per germline, CDR1 MNHNY and CDR2 SVGAGI (reference sequence). Trimming stripped 0 bases from V and 4 bases from J, with 9 bases between. The CDR3 loop spans 14 amino acids.

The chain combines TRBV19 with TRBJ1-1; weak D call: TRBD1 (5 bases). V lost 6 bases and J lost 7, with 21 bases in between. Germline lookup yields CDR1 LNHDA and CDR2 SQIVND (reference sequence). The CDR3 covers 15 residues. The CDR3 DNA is TGTGCCAGTAGGCCGGCCGACAGTCGTACAAATGAAGCTTTCTTT. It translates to CASRPADSRTNEAFF. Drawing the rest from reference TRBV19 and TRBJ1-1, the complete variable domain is DGGITQSPKYLFRKEGQNVTLSCEQNLNHDAMYWYRQDPGQGLRLIYYSQIVNDFQKGDIAEGYSVSREKKESFPLTVTSAQKNPTAFYLCASRPADSRTNEAFFGQGTRLTVV.

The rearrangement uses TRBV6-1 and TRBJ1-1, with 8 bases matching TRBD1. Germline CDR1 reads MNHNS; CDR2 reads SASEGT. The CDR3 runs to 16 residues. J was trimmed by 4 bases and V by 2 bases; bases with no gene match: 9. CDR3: CASSEPRTGLRTEAFF. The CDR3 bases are TGTGCCAGCAGTGAACCGAGGACAGGGCTTCGCACTGAAGCTTTCTTT.

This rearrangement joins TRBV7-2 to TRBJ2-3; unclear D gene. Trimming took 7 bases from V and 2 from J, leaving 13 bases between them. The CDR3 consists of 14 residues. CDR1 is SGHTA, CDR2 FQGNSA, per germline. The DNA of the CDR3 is TGTGCCAGCACCCTCGGCCAGGACACAGATACGCAGTATTTT. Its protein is CASTLGQDTDTQYF.

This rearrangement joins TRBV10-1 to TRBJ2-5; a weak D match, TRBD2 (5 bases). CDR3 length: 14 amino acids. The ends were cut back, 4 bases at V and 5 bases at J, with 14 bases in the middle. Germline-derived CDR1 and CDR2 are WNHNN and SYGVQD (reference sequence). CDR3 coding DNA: TGCGCCAGCAGTGCCGCCCCGGGAAGGGAGACCCAGTACTTC. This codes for CASSAAPGRETQYF.

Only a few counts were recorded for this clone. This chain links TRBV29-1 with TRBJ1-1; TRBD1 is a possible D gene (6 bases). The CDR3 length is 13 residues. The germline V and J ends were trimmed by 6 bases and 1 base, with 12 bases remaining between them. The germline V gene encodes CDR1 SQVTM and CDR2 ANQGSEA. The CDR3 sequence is CSVTGTTNTEAFF. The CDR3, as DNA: TGCAGCGTAACCGGGACAACGAACACTGAAGCTTTCTTT.

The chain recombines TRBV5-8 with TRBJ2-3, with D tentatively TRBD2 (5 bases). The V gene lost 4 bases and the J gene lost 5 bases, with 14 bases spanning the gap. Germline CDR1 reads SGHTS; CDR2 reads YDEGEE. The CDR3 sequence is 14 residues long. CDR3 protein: CASSPFGREDTQYF. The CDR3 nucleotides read TGTGCCAGCAGCCCTTTCGGACGGGAAGATACGCAGTATTTT.

The CDR3 DNA is TGTGCCAGCAGTCCGGGACTAGCGGGGTTCGACACCGGGGAGCTGTTTTTT. The encoded protein is CASSPGLAGFDTGELFF. The chain combines TRBV2 with TRBJ2-2, with 13 nucleotides matching TRBD2. J lost 3 bases, V lost 5 bases, and 6 bases had no gene match. The CDR3 has 17 residues. The germline gives CDR1 SNHLY, CDR2 FYNNEI.

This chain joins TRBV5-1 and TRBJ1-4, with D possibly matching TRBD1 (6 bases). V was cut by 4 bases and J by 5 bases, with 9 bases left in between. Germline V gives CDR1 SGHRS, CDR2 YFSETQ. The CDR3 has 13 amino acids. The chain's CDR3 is CASSGQRNEKLFF. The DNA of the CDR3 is TGCGCCAGCAGCGGACAGAGAAATGAAAAACTGTTTTTT.

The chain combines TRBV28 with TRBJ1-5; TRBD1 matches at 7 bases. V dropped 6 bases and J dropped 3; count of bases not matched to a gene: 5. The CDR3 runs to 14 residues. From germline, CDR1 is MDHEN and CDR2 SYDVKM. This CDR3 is CASSPGTANQPQHF. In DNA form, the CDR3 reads TGTGCCAGCAGCCCCGGGACAGCCAATCAGCCCCAGCATTTT.

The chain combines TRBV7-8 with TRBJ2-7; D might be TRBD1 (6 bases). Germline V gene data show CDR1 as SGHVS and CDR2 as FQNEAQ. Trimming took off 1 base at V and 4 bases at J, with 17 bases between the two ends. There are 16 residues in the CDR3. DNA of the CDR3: TGTGCCAGCAGCTTAGAGAGTACCGGGACATTTTACGAGCAGTACTTC. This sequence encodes CASSLESTGTFYEQYF.

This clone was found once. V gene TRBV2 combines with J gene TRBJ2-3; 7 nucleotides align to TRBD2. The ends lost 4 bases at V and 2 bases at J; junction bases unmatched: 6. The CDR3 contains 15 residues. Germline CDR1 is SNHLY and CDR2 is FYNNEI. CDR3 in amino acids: CASSVQTSFTDTQYF. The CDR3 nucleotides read TGTGCCAGCAGTGTGCAGACTAGCTTCACAGATACGCAGTATTTT.

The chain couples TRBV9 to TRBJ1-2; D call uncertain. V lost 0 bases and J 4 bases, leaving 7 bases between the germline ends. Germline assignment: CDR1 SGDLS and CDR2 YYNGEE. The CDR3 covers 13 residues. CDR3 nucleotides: TGTGCCAGCAGCGTAGACGGGGTCTATGGCTACACCTTC. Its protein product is CASSVDGVYGYTF.

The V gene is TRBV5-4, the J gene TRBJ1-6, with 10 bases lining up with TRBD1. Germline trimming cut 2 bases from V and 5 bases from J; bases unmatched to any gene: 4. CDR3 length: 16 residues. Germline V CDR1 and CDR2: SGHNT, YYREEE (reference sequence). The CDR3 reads CASSLDRGLDNSPLHF. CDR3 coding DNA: TGTGCCAGCAGCTTAGACAGGGGGCTAGATAATTCACCCCTCCACTTT.

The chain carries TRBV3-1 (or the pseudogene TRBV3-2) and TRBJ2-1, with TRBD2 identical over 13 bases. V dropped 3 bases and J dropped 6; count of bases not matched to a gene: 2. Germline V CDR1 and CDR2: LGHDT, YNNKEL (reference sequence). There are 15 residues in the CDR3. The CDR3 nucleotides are TGTGCCAGCAGCCAGACTAGCGGGGGGCCCAATGAGCAGTTCTTC. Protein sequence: CASSQTSGGPNEQFF.

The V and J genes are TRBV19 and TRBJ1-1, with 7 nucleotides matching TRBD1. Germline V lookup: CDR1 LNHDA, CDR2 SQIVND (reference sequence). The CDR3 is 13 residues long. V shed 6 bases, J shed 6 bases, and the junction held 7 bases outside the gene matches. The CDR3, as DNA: TGTGCCAGTAGGGACAGGAGCGTTCCTGAAGCTTTCTTT. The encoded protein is CASRDRSVPEAFF.

CDR3 amino acids: CASRWGEHEQYF. CDR3 coding DNA: TGTGCCAGCAGATGGGGAGAGCACGAGCAGTACTTC. This sequence joins TRBV12-3 or TRBV12-4 and TRBJ2-7; D may be TRBD2 (5 bases). V was pared by 6 bases and J by 5 bases, with 11 bases between. The CDR3 is made up of 12 amino acids.